The 30 T cell receptor beta chains presented below share a single source sample, sequenced in a study of metastatic and nonmetastatic thyroid tumors. MiXCR was used by TCRdb to re-call the PCR reads. The sample has about 70,000 clones, less than 20% seen once. Every patient was untreated before thyroid surgery. Sequencing was carried out using blood. The receptors derive from a female donor with papillary thyroid cancer or a benign thyroid nodule (not recorded which). Some clones in this sample may be carry-over from other donors' samples.

This clone was observed at least ten times. V and J are TRBV12-3 or TRBV12-4 and TRBJ2-1, with 7 nucleotides matching TRBD2. There are 17 residues in the CDR3. V shed 3 bases and J 4 bases; nucleotides not matched to a gene: 12. The CDR3 bases are TGTGCCAGCAGTTTTAAAGGTCAGAGCGGGACTTACAATGAGCAGTTCTTC. This sequence encodes CASSFKGQSGTYNEQFF.

This clone has only a few counts. V is TRBV28 and J is TRBJ1-2, with a weak D call TRBD1 (5 bases). Between the trimmed V and J ends, which lost 4 bases and 7 bases, there was a span of 13 bases. The germline V gene has CDR1 MDHEN and CDR2 SYDVKM. The CDR3 covers 13 residues. In nucleotides, the CDR3 is TGTGCCAGCAGTTCAATCGGGGCGGGTGGCTACACCTTC. Its translation is CASSSIGAGGYTF.

This clone appeared many times. This chain joins TRBV20-1 and TRBJ2-7, with D unresolved. The CDR3 length is 11 residues. V was trimmed by 2 bases and J by 2 bases, leaving 4 bases between them. Germline assignment: CDR1 DFQATT and CDR2 SNEGSKA (reference sequence). CDR3 in DNA: TGCAGTGCTAGACAAACCTACGAGCAGTACTTC. It codes for CSARQTYEQYF.

This sequence joins TRBV11-1 and TRBJ2-7; 7 bases are a match to TRBD2. The CDR3 is 13 amino acids. Trimming removed 2 bases from V and 5 bases from J; junction bases left unmatched: 3. Germline lookup yields CDR1 SGHAT and CDR2 FQDESV (reference sequence). The CDR3 sequence: CASSLPGGHEQYF. The CDR3, as DNA: TGTGCCAGCAGCTTACCGGGAGGCCACGAGCAGTACTTC. The full variable domain, with the rest looked up from reference TRBV11-1 and TRBJ2-7, is EAEVAQSPRYKITEKSQAVAFWCDPISGHATLYWYRQILGQGPELLVQFQDESVVDDSQLPKDRFSAERLKGVDSTLKIQPAELGDSAMYLCASSLPGGHEQYFGPGTRLTVT.

The chain employs TRBV27 and TRBJ2-7, with D tentatively TRBD1 (5 bases). CDR3 size: 15 residues. The V gene lost 6 bases and the J gene lost 2 bases, with 17 bases spanning the gap. Germline-derived CDR1 and CDR2 are MNHEY and SMNVEV (reference sequence). DNA for the CDR3: TGTGCCAGCAGCTATGGGGCATGGGTGACCTACGAGCAGTACTTC. It specifies CASSYGAWVTYEQYF.

This clone was picked up a small number of times. The genes are TRBV6-1 and TRBJ2-7; D possibly corresponds to TRBD2 (5 bases). V lost 5 bases to trimming and J lost 9 bases, with 17 bases between them. CDR3 length: 13 residues. Germline V gene lookup returns CDR1 MNHNS and CDR2 SASEGT. The CDR3 is CASSRSEEVRQYF. CDR3 DNA: TGTGCCAGCAGTAGGTCCGAGGAGGTACGGCAGTACTTC.

Ten or more counts support this clone. The chain links TRBV20-1 to TRBJ1-4, with 7 bases identical to TRBD1. The CDR3 is made up of 18 amino acids. Germline V gene sequence: CDR1 DFQATT, CDR2 SNEGSKA (reference sequence). With V trimmed by 2 bases and J by 3 bases, 15 bases remained unmatched. In nucleotides, the CDR3 is TGCAGTGCTAGAACCCTGATCAGGGACCAGGGGGCTAATGAAAAACTGTTTTTT. Protein sequence: CSARTLIRDQGANEKLFF.

By sample fraction, this clone is medium-sized. The V call is TRBV28, the J call TRBJ1-1; 7 bases are a match to TRBD1. With V trimmed by 5 bases and J by 5 bases, 5 bases remained unmatched. Germline assignment: CDR1 MDHEN and CDR2 SYDVKM. The CDR3 consists of 13 residues. CDR3 in amino acids: CASSRTGETEAFF. CDR3 DNA: TGTGCCAGCAGTCGAACAGGGGAAACTGAAGCTTTCTTT.

Note on this clone: The junction shows a germline mismatch at one end, possibly a read error. J is TRBJ1-2 and V is TRBV30; D is unresolved. The CDR3 sequence is 13 residues long. CDR1 is GTSNPN and CDR2 is SVGIG in the germline V gene (reference sequence). CDR3 in DNA: TGTGCCGGGAGCAAGGGATGGAAATATGGCTACACCTTC. Translating gives CAGSKGWKYGYTF.

This clone was detected ten times or more. V gene TRBV20-1 combines with J gene TRBJ2-7; TRBD2 aligns across 8 bases. The CDR3 consists of 14 residues. J gave up 5 bases and V 2 bases, and 8 bases lay outside the gene matches. Germline assignment: CDR1 DFQATT and CDR2 SNEGSKA (reference sequence). CDR3 residues: CSARPGLEANEQYF. The DNA of the CDR3 is TGCAGTGCTAGACCGGGACTAGAGGCTAACGAGCAGTACTTC.

This clone was recorded at least ten times. The gene calls are TRBV12-3 or TRBV12-4 and TRBJ2-1, with TRBD2 matching 10 bases. The V segment lost 5 bases and the J segment 6 bases; nucleotides outside the gene matches: 4. This CDR3 contains 14 residues. The CDR3, as DNA: TGTGCCAGCAGTATCGGGACTAGCGTCAATGAGCAGTTCTTC. Its translation is CASSIGTSVNEQFF.

This clone was observed many times. The chain links TRBV11-2 to TRBJ2-1; the D gene could be TRBD1 or TRBD2 (5 bases each). This CDR3 spans 16 amino acids. V gave up 7 bases and J gave up 2 bases, with 18 bases separating them. CDR1 and CDR2 (germline): SGHAT, FQNNGV. This CDR3 is CASIPGRGGAYNEQFF. The CDR3 DNA reads TGTGCCAGCATCCCAGGGAGAGGCGGAGCCTACAATGAGCAGTTCTTC.

This clone came up once. V usage is TRBV5-1 and J usage is TRBJ1-2; tentatively, D is TRBD1 (5 bases). Per germline, CDR1 SGHRS and CDR2 YFSETQ. Trimming left V 4 bases short and J 4 bases short, with 17 bases between. The CDR3 contains 15 residues. The CDR3 reads CASSPLVGGSYGYTF. CDR3 nucleotides: TGCGCCAGCAGCCCCCTGGTCGGGGGTTCCTATGGCTACACCTTC.

This clone was picked up many times. V gene TRBV2 combines with J gene TRBJ2-7; no reliable D call. Germline CDR1 SNHLY, CDR2 FYNNEI. The CDR3 has 10 amino acids. V shed 8 bases and J shed 4 bases, with 6 bases lying between them. DNA of the CDR3: TGTGCCAGCCACGGATACGAGCAGTACTTC. It specifies CASHGYEQYF. The full variable domain, completed using reference TRBV2 and TRBJ2-7, is EPEVTQTPSHQVTQMGQEVILRCVPISNHLYFYWYRQILGQKVEFLVSFYNNEISEKSEIFDDQFSVERPDGSNFTLKIRSTKLEDSAMYFCASHGYEQYFGPGTRLTVT.

In its sample, this clone was seen many times. The chain couples TRBV2 to TRBJ2-7; no firm D call. This CDR3 region has 13 residues. V was pared by 3 bases and J by 6 bases, with 12 bases between. Germline assignment: CDR1 SNHLY and CDR2 FYNNEI. CDR3 in amino acids: CASSDGDGSEQYF. The CDR3 DNA reads TGTGCCAGCAGTGATGGGGATGGCTCCGAGCAGTACTTC.

This clone has just a few counts. This rearrangement joins TRBV6-4 to TRBJ2-3; TRBD2 matches at 7 bases. The CDR3 runs to 15 residues. Germline V lookup: CDR1 MRHNA, CDR2 SNTAGT. Germline trimming cut 4 bases from V and 2 bases from J; bases unmatched to any gene: 6. CDR3 sequence: CASSGGTIDTDTQYF. The DNA of the CDR3 is TGTGCCAGCAGTGGCGGGACTATCGACACAGATACGCAGTATTTT.

This clone has a count of ten or more. The chain has TRBV6-1 and TRBJ1-1; tentative D call: TRBD1 (5 bases). Trimming took off 2 bases at V and 4 bases at J, with 11 bases between the two ends. The CDR3 runs 14 residues. CDR1 MNHNS and CDR2 SASEGT come from the germline V gene. CDR3 in amino acids: CASSEYGTPTEAFF. The CDR3 coding sequence is TGTGCCAGCAGTGAATATGGGACCCCCACTGAAGCTTTCTTT.

The chain has TRBV30 and TRBJ1-5; 10 bases are a match to TRBD1. The germline V gene encodes CDR1 GTSNPN and CDR2 SVGIG (reference sequence). V was clipped by 5 bases and J by 6 bases; unmatched bases: 7. The CDR3 is 14 residues long. The CDR3 protein is CAWGRDRGGQPQHF. The CDR3 nucleotides read TGTGCCTGGGGCCGGGACAGGGGAGGTCAGCCCCAGCATTTT. Complete variable domain (other parts from reference TRBV30 and TRBJ1-5): SQTIHQWPATLVQPVGSPLSLECTVEGTSNPNLYWYRQAAGRGLQLLFYSVGIGQISSEVPQNLSASRPQDRQFILSSKKLLLSDSGFYLCAWGRDRGGQPQHFGDGTRLSIL.

This clone was seen at least ten times. The chain uses TRBV14 and TRBJ2-1; D is possibly TRBD1 (8 bases). The CDR3 covers 18 residues. Germline loops: CDR1 SGHDN, CDR2 FVKESK. The germline V and J ends were trimmed by 5 bases and 1 base, with 21 bases remaining between them. The DNA for the CDR3 is TGTGCCAGCAGCTACGGACAGGGAGGGCTTGGTTCCTACAATGAGCAGTTCTTC. This encodes CASSYGQGGLGSYNEQFF.

This clone was observed at least ten times. CDR3 nucleotides: TGTGCCAGCAGCACCAATCAGCCCCAGCATTTT. It yields the protein CASSTNQPQHF. The chain links TRBV28 to TRBJ1-5, with D hard to call. Germline assignment: CDR1 MDHEN and CDR2 SYDVKM. The V end was cut by 6 bases, the J end by 3 bases, with 3 bases between. This CDR3 has 11 residues. Full variable domain (outside the CDR3, taken from reference TRBV28 and TRBJ1-5): DVKVTQSSRYLVKRTGEKVFLECVQDMDHENMFWYRQDPGLGLRLIYFSYDVKMKEKGDIPEGYSVSREKKERFSLILESASTNQTSMYLCASSTNQPQHFGDGTRLSIL.

The CDR3 nucleotides are TGCGCCAGCAGCCGCCGGGGTAGCGGAAGGAAAGGGGAGCTGTTTTTT. It codes for CASSRRGSGRKGELFF. This rearrangement joins TRBV5-1 to TRBJ2-2; tentative D call: TRBD2 (6 bases). Trimming cost V 4 bases and J 8 bases, with 21 bases left between them. This CDR3 is 16 amino acids long. Germline V CDR1 and CDR2: SGHRS, YFSETQ.

This clone was picked up many times. This chain uses TRBV3-1 with TRBJ2-7; 15 positions match TRBD2. The CDR3 is 15 residues long. V was pared by 4 bases and J by 4 bases, with 2 bases of the junction left unmatched. Germline loops: CDR1 LGHDT, CDR2 YNNKEL (reference sequence). The CDR3 DNA sequence: TGTGCCAGCAGCCCAGGACTAGCGGGAGGGTACGAGCAGTACTTC. Residues: CASSPGLAGGYEQYF.

As for this clone: Just one base apart from a much larger clone, this may be a read error. In the same sample, other DNA sequences code for this CDR3. This chain uses TRBV19 with TRBJ2-7; 8 bases map to TRBD1. The length of the CDR3 is 15 residues. CDR1 is LNHDA, CDR2 SQIVND, per germline (reference sequence). CDR3 sequence (DNA): TGTGCCAGTAGTATCCCGGGACAGGCCAGTTACGAGCAGTGCTTC. Protein: CASSIPGQASYEQCF. Full variable domain (missing parts from reference TRBV19 and TRBJ2-7): DGGITQSPKYLFRKEGQNVTLSCEQNLNHDAMYWYRQDPGQGLRLIYYSQIVNDFQKGDIAEGYSVSREKKESFPLTVTSAQKNPTAFYLCASSIPGQASYEQCFGPGTRLTVT.

This clone occurred many times. The rearrangement links TRBV7-3 to TRBJ2-5; 10 bases fit TRBD2. Looked up from germline, CDR1 is SGHTA and CDR2 is FQGTGA. Trimming took 4 bases from V and 5 from J; bases not matched to a gene: 7. The CDR3 has 15 amino acids. CDR3 residues: CASSSWKREGETQYF. The CDR3 DNA follows: TGTGCCAGCAGCTCCTGGAAGCGGGAGGGGGAGACCCAGTACTTC.

This clone was recorded many times. The chain carries TRBV12-3 or TRBV12-4 and TRBJ1-2, with D possibly being TRBD1 (6 bases). The CDR3 runs 12 residues. V lost 1 base, J lost 7 bases, and 7 bases lay in between. As DNA, the CDR3 is TGTGCCAGCAGTTTAGAGGGGGGTGGCTACACCTTC. This translates into CASSLEGGGYTF.

This clone was found many times. The rearrangement joins TRBV9 to TRBJ2-1; D is perhaps TRBD1 (6 bases). This CDR3 spans 14 amino acids. V was cut by 4 bases and J by 6 bases, with 14 bases left in between. In germline, CDR1 is SGDLS, CDR2 YYNGEE. The DNA of the CDR3 is TGTGCCAGCAGCCCCTGGGACATAAGCAATGAGCAGTTCTTC. Translation: CASSPWDISNEQFF.

The chain joins TRBV5-1 to TRBJ1-1, with no clear D. Looked up from germline, CDR1 is SGHRS and CDR2 is YFSETQ. V lost 3 bases to trimming and J lost 4 bases, with 13 bases between them. The CDR3 is made up of 14 amino acids. The CDR3 region is CASSSRAVATEAFF. CDR3 nucleotide sequence: TGCGCCAGCAGCTCCAGAGCGGTCGCCACTGAAGCTTTCTTT.

This clone was picked up many times. The chain couples TRBV5-1 to TRBJ2-1; 9 bases align to TRBD2. The CDR3 length is 19 residues. V lost 3 bases and J lost 3; bases outside the gene matches: 16. Germline CDR1 and CDR2: SGHRS and YFSETQ. The CDR3 sequence is CASSYGSSPAGGIYNEQFF. CDR3 nucleotides: TGCGCCAGCAGCTACGGATCCTCCCCGGCGGGAGGGATCTACAATGAGCAGTTCTTC.

This clone has a count of ten or more. V usage is TRBV11-3 and J usage is TRBJ1-2, with D perhaps matching TRBD1 (5 bases). There are 16 residues in the CDR3. Germline V gene lookup returns CDR1 SGHNT and CDR2 YENEEA. Trimming pared 5 bases from V and 4 bases from J, leaving 20 bases between. This chain's CDR3 is CASSPGLGRASYGYTF. CDR3 in DNA: TGTGCCAGCAGCCCAGGATTGGGACGGGCTAGCTATGGCTACACCTTC.

This clone was detected ten times or more. The gene calls are TRBV29-1 and TRBJ2-3; D is undetermined. The V and J ends lost 7 bases and 2 bases respectively, with 13 bases between them. The CDR3 is made up of 13 amino acids. Germline lookup yields CDR1 SQVTM and CDR2 ANQGSEA. The CDR3 nucleotides are TGCAGCGGGGGTGGGTCATTCACAGATACGCAGTATTTT. Residues: CSGGGSFTDTQYF.